The source of this T cell receptor beta chain is a study of cytomegalovirus exposure and HLA in healthy donors. Study-wide background: Clustering assigned about 76% of the approximately 400 genotyped donors to the Caucasian-associated ancestry cluster. Regarding the study as a whole: Later, an analysis found that common viral pathogens appeared to be linked with several of the most significant clusters.

Use of 60 Vbeta and 13 Jbeta primers characterized the PCR. Per the original data handling: Unique TCR beta chains totaled approximately 83 million in a later count, with roughly 12 million of them shared. The repertoire was sequenced with immunoSEQ multiplex PCR; TCRdb's copy has only in-frame clones and lacks some. The V and J calls and clone size come from that table; D and trimming were worked out from the DNA. This sample's table reports under 70,000 clones. To note about this clone: The target antigen is unknown.

Per the germline V gene, CDR1 is SGHTA and CDR2 is FQGNSA. The CDR3 consists of 12 residues. The ends were cut back, 11 bases at V and 6 bases at J, with 16 bases in the middle. The sequence was obtained from a woman aged 18 to 35 in good health and CMV-seronegative. The chain couples TRBV7-2 to TRBJ1-1, with D possibly being TRBD1 (5 bases). The sequenced material came from PBMCs. The CDR3 protein is CASRGRTSEAFF. CDR3 nucleotide sequence: TGTGCCTCAAGGGGCCGTACGTCTGAAGCTTTCTTT.